A selection of T cell receptor beta chains follows, all from one sample in a study of vaccination effects on CD4 cells after COVID-19. No cognate antigen is known for these TCRs. Produced via immunoSEQ multiplex PCR; TCRdb's table is partial and in-frame only. The sample lists some 68,000 clones, approximately 79% occurring once. The sequencing used CD4+ T cells from PBMCs cultured with HCoV-OC43 spike peptides, collected before COVID-19 vaccination. These receptors all come from a human donor who received a COVID-19 vaccine. Each CDR3 is given with its conserved first and last residue. D genes are given only for firm matches. Not all rows give a size; the values are once, few, many and, for expanded clones, a class.

>TRBJ2-1|NA|TRBV4-3|NA
CASSQDRDPAYNEQFF
TGCGCCAGCAGCCAAGATCGGGACCCTGCTTACAATGAGCAGTTCTTC
>TRBJ1-1|NA|TRBV19|NA
CASSIDPTGPNWWNTEAFF
TGTGCCAGTAGTATAGACCCAACAGGGCCAAATTGGTGGAACACTGAAGCTTTCTTT
>TRBJ2-5|NA|TRBV7-2|NA
CASSQDRNLETQYF
TGTGCCAGCAGCCAAGACAGGAATCTAGAGACCCAGTACTTC
>TRBJ1-5|NA|TRBV5-1|NA
CASSLGQLNQPQHF
TGCGCCAGCAGCTTGGGACAGCTCAATCAGCCCCAGCATTTT
>TRBJ2-2|TRBD1|TRBV5-1|NA
CASSPDRGVTGELFF
TGCGCCAGCAGCCCGGACAGGGGAGTCACCGGGGAGCTGTTTTTT
>TRBJ2-2|NA|TRBV5-1|once
CASSSPPVGELFF
TGCGCCAGCAGCTCCCCCCCGGTCGGGGAGCTGTTTTTT
>TRBJ2-5|NA|TRBV2|NA
CASSDVHQETQYF
TGTGCCAGCTCAGACGTTCACCAAGAGACCCAGTACTTC
>TRBJ1-2|NA|TRBV5-1|NA
CASSLETGRDYGYTF
TGCGCCAGCAGCTTGGAAACTGGCAGGGACTATGGCTACACCTTC
>TRBJ2-5|TRBD1|TRBV2|NA
CASSVDRGGETQYF
TGTGCCAGCAGTGTGGACAGGGGGGGAGAGACCCAGTACTTC
>TRBJ1-5|NA|TRBV9|NA
CASSVDVNQPQHF
TGTGCCAGCAGCGTAGATGTCAATCAGCCCCAGCATTTT
>TRBJ1-2|TRBD1|TRBV6-5|few
CASSRTDRGVTF
TGTGCCAGCAGCCGAACCGACAGGGGGGTCACCTTC
>TRBJ2-2|NA|TRBV21-1|few
CASSKDKKGSLYTGELFF
TGTGCCAGCAGCAAAGATAAAAAGGGGAGCCTCTACACCGGGGAGCTGTTTTTT
>TRBJ2-5|NA|TRBV24-1|once
CATSDFGGSIETQYF
TGTGCCACCAGTGATTTTGGGGGGTCCATAGAGACCCAGTACTTC
>TRBJ2-1|TRBD1|TRBV4-1|NA
CASSQAGTAEYNEQFF
TGCGCCAGCAGCCAGGCCGGGACAGCGGAGTACAATGAGCAGTTCTTC
>TRBJ1-6|NA|TRBV20-1|NA
CSASGFSNSPLHF
TGCAGTGCTAGTGGCTTCAGCAATTCACCCCTCCACTTT
>TRBJ1-1|NA|TRBV15|NA
CATSRDWGTPSMNTEAFF
TGTGCCACCAGCAGAGACTGGGGGACCCCCTCCATGAACACTGAAGCTTTCTTT
>TRBJ1-2|TRBD1|TRBV5-4|NA
CASSLPPQGAPARGYTF
TGTGCCAGCAGCTTGCCCCCACAGGGGGCTCCCGCCCGTGGCTACACCTTC
>TRBJ1-1|NA|TRBV30|few
CAWSVSRNTEAFF
TGTGCCTGGAGTGTGAGTCGGAACACTGAAGCTTTCTTT
>TRBJ1-2|NA|TRBV2|few
CASKVPEESRGYTF
TGTGCCAGCAAAGTCCCGGAAGAATCTAGAGGCTACACCTTC
>TRBJ1-3|NA|TRBV28|once
CAGYSDSGNTIYF
TGTGCAGGGTACAGTGACTCTGGAAACACCATATATTTT
>TRBJ2-1|NA|TRBV5-6|NA
CASSLGWNEQFF
TGTGCCAGCAGCTTGGGGTGGAATGAGCAGTTCTTC
>TRBJ2-5|NA|TRBV27|NA
CASSFWDPMGEETQYF
TGTGCCAGCAGTTTTTGGGACCCAATGGGTGAAGAGACCCAGTACTTC
>TRBJ2-5|TRBD2|TRBV2|NA
CASSALAGPQETQYF
TGTGCCAGCAGTGCGCTAGCGGGGCCCCAAGAGACCCAGTACTTC
>TRBJ1-5|NA|TRBV9|NA
CASSVVPGQPQHF
TGTGCCAGCAGCGTAGTGCCCGGACAGCCCCAGCATTTT
>TRBJ1-1|NA|TRBV6-5|NA
CASSYLRVGTEAFF
TGTGCCAGCAGTTATTTAAGGGTCGGCACTGAAGCTTTCTTT
>TRBJ2-5|NA|TRBV7-2|NA
CASSPRGWTETQYF
TGTGCCAGCAGCCCCCGAGGATGGACGGAGACCCAGTACTTC
>TRBJ2-2|NA|TRBV24-1|few
CATRHGGASGELFF
TGTGCCACCAGGCATGGGGGGGCCAGCGGGGAGCTGTTTTTT
>TRBJ1-6|TRBD1|TRBV2|few
CASSLTGTNSPLHF
TGTGCCAGCAGTCTGACAGGGACCAATTCACCCCTCCACTTT
>TRBJ2-5|NA|TRBV12-5|NA
CASGSTRTVQETQYF
TGTGCTAGTGGTTCCACCCGGACAGTCCAAGAGACCCAGTACTTC
>TRBJ1-4|TRBD1|TRBV18|NA
CASSDSGGRDEKLFF
TGTGCCAGCTCAGACTCAGGGGGCAGGGATGAAAAACTGTTTTTT
>TRBJ1-5|NA|TRBV5-1|few
CASSPDSNQPQHF
TGCGCCAGCAGCCCGGACAGCAATCAGCCCCAGCATTTT
>TRBJ2-2|TRBD1|TRBV5-1|few
CASSPSDRGDTGELFF
TGCGCCAGCAGCCCAAGCGACAGGGGGGACACCGGGGAGCTGTTTTTT
>TRBJ2-3|NA|TRBV18|NA
CASSSSGLLDTQYF
TGTGCCAGCTCATCCTCGGGGTTGTTAGATACGCAGTATTTT
>TRBJ1-3|TRBD1|TRBV10-3|NA
CAIMDRGYGSGNTIYF
TGTGCCATCATGGACAGGGGATACGGCTCTGGAAACACCATATATTTT
>TRBJ2-1|NA|TRBV29-1|NA
CSVVPTGWGDEQFF
TGCAGCGTTGTCCCCACAGGGTGGGGGGATGAGCAGTTCTTC
>TRBJ1-2|NA|TRBV5-8|few
CASSLFTGTSLDGYTF
TGTGCCAGCAGCTTGTTCACCGGGACATCTCTAGATGGCTACACCTTC
>TRBJ2-5|TRBD2|TRBV12-3/TRBV12-4|once
CASRRLAGETQYF
TGTGCCAGCAGGAGACTAGCTGGAGAGACCCAGTACTTC
>TRBJ2-2|TRBD1|TRBV7-9|few
CASSFAGTGYTGELFF
TGTGCCAGCAGCTTCGCCGGGACAGGGTACACCGGGGAGCTGTTTTTT
>TRBJ1-6|NA|TRBV9|NA
CASSVVPTLRSNSPLHF
TGTGCCAGCAGCGTAGTCCCGACCCTCCGAAGTAATTCACCCCTCCACTTT
>TRBJ2-3|NA|TRBV29-1|NA
CSVEEIQGYGTDTQYF
TGCAGCGTTGAAGAGATACAGGGATATGGCACAGATACGCAGTATTTT
>TRBJ2-2|TRBD1|TRBV7-9|NA
CASSLVQGITGELFF
TGTGCCAGCAGCTTAGTACAGGGGATCACCGGGGAGCTGTTTTTT
>TRBJ1-1|NA|TRBV4-3|NA
CASSQGWGAGVGGGNTEAFF
TGCGCCAGCAGCCAAGGTTGGGGGGCTGGGGTCGGTGGTGGGAACACTGAAGCTTTCTTT
>TRBJ1-5|NA|TRBV29-1|NA
CSVRPGPNQPQHF
TGCAGCGTTCGACCGGGCCCCAATCAGCCCCAGCATTTT
>TRBJ2-3|NA|TRBV20-1|NA
CSASMGGGQGTDTQYF
TGCAGTGCTAGTATGGGAGGGGGGCAGGGCACAGATACGCAGTATTTT
>TRBJ2-4|NA|TRBV19|NA
CASSSLWRDTENIQYF
TGTGCCAGTAGTTCCCTTTGGAGGGACACGGAAAACATTCAGTACTTC
>TRBJ2-4|NA|TRBV14|NA
CASSELLAKNIQYF
TGTGCCAGTTCAGAACTTCTAGCCAAAAACATTCAGTACTTC
>TRBJ1-1|NA|TRBV19|NA
CASSARTVNTEAFF
TGTGCCAGTAGCGCCAGGACCGTGAACACTGAAGCTTTCTTT
>TRBJ1-1|NA|TRBV5-1|NA
CASSLDPGEAFF
TGCGCCAGCAGCTTGGATCCGGGTGAAGCTTTCTTT
>TRBJ2-5|NA|TRBV30|NA
CAWRTTLQETQYF
TGTGCCTGGAGGACTACACTCCAAGAGACCCAGTACTTC
>TRBJ2-1|NA|TRBV6-5|NA
CASSPLAEYNEQFF
TGTGCCAGCAGTCCCTTAGCGGAGTACAATGAGCAGTTCTTC
>TRBJ2-5|TRBD1|TRBV24-1|NA
CATSDRGRVQETQYF
TGTGCCACCAGTGATAGGGGGCGAGTCCAAGAGACCCAGTACTTC
>TRBJ2-5|NA|TRBV5-1|NA
CASSLYRAEETQYF
TGCGCCAGCAGCTTGTACAGGGCGGAAGAGACCCAGTACTTC